This TCR beta chain was observed in a study of OX40 agonist ivuxolimab in advanced cancers. TCRdb's table, derived via immunoSEQ multiplex PCR, lists solely in-frame clones and lacks some. In the table there are 50,000 to 65,000 clones, around 91% of which are singletons. This clone turned up a few times. Other DNA sequences within the sample encode an identical CDR3. The CDR3 spans 13 residues. Trimming took off 5 bases at V and 5 bases at J, with 9 bases between the two ends. The germline gives CDR1 MDHEN, CDR2 SYDVKM. This TCR was sampled from an adult with an advanced solid tumor such as melanoma, head and neck, liver or kidney cancer. The chain is built from TRBV28 and TRBJ2-2, with D uncertain. The sequenced sample was CD4+ or CD8+ T cells sorted from blood, obtained in a trial of the OX40 agonist ivuxolimab. The CDR3 loop reads CASSHRGTGELFF. CDR3 nucleotides: TGTGCCAGCAGTCACAGAGGTACCGGGGAGCTGTTTTTT.